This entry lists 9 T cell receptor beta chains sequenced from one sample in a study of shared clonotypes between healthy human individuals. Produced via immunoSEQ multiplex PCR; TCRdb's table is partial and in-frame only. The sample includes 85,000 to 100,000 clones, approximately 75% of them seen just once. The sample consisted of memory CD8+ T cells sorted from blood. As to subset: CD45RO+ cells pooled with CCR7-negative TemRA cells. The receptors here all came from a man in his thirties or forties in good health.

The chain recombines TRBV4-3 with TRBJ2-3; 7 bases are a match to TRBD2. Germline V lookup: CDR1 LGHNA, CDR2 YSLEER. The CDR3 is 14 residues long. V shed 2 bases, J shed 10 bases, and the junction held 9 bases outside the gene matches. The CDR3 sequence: CASSQSPRSGAQYF. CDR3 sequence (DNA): TGCGCCAGCAGCCAAAGTCCGAGGAGCGGGGCGCAGTATTTT.

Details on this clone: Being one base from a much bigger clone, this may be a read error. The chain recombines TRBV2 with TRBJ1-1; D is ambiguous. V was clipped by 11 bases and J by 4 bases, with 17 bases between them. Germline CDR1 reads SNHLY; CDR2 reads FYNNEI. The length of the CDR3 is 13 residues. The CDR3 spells CAGTAGSGTEAFF. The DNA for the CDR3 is TGTGCCGGCACGGCGGGTTCCGGCACTGAAGCTTTCTTT.

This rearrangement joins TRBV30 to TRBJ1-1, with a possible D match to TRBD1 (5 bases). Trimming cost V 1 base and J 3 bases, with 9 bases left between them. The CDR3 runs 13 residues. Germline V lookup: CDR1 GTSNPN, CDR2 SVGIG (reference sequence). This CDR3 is CAWSDQGYTEAFF. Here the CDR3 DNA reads TGTGCCTGGAGTGATCAGGGTTACACTGAAGCTTTCTTT.

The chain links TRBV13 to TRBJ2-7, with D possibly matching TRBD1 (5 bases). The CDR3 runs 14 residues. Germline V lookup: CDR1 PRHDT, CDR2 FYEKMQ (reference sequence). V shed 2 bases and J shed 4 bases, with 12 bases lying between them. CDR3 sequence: CASSLQGWNYEQYF. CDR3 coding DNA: TGTGCCAGCAGCTTACAGGGATGGAATTACGAGCAGTACTTC.

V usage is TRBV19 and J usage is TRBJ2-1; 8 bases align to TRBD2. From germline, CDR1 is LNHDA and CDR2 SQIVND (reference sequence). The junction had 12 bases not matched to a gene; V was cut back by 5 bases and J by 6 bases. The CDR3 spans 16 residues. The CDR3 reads CASSPLLSGSGNEQFF. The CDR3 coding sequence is TGTGCCAGTAGTCCACTTCTAAGCGGGAGTGGCAATGAGCAGTTCTTC. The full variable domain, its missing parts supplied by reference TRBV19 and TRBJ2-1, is DGGITQSPKYLFRKEGQNVTLSCEQNLNHDAMYWYRQDPGQGLRLIYYSQIVNDFQKGDIAEGYSVSREKKESFPLTVTSAQKNPTAFYLCASSPLLSGSGNEQFFGPGTRLTVL.

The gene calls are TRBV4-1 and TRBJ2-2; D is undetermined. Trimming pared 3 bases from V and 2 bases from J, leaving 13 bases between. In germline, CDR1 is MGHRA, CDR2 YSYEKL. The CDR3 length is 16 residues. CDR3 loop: CASSQMTKGNTGELFF. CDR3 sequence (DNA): TGCGCCAGCAGCCAGATGACAAAGGGTAACACCGGGGAGCTGTTTTTT.

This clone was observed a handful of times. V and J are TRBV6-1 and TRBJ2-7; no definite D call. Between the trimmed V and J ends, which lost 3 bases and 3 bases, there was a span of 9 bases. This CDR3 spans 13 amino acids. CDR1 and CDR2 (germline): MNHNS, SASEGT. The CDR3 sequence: CASSDWSFYEQYF. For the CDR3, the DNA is TGTGCCAGCAGTGATTGGTCCTTCTACGAGCAGTACTTC.

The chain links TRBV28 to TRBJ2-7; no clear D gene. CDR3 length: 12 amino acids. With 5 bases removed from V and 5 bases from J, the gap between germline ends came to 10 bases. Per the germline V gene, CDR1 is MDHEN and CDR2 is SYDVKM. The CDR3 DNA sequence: TGTGCCAGCAGTGGACCAGCGAACGAGCAGTACTTC. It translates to CASSGPANEQYF.

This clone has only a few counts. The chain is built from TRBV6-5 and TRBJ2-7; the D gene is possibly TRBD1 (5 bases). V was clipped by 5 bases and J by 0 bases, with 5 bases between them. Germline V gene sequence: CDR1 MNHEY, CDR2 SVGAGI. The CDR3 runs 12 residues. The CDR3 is CASSRGSYEQYF. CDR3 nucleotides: TGTGCCAGCAGTAGGGGCTCCTACGAGCAGTACTTC.